Reported below is one TCR beta chain. The sample is drawn from a study of technical replicates of blood from a few donors. This CDR3 is 12 amino acids long. The germline V gene encodes CDR1 SNHLY and CDR2 FYNNEI. Trimming cost V 5 bases and J 5 bases, with 10 bases left between them. Produced via immunoSEQ multiplex PCR; TCRdb's table is partial and in-frame only. Of about 58,000 clones in the sample, roughly 94% were seen once. Sequenced material: PBMCs. The chain links TRBV2 to TRBJ2-7; unclear D gene. The sequence was obtained from a human donor in good health. Some clones in this sample may be carry-over from other donors' samples. CDR3 bases: TGTGCCAGCAGTAAAAGCCGGGACGAGCAGTACTTC. Its protein product is CASSKSRDEQYF.